The T cell receptor (beta chain) described here comes from a study of memory CD4+ T cells and cytomegalovirus serostatus (dated by TCRdb to between 2018 and 2020). Looking at the study overall: The 35 or so healthy Belgian adults in the cohort included 9 who were CMV seropositive and roughly 25 who were CMV seronegative. To replicate a published TCR-based CMV serostatus classifier, the researchers sequenced the CD4+ memory TCRbeta repertoires of a Belgian cohort whose cytomegalovirus serostatus was known.

A FACSAria II was used to sort memory CD4+ T cells, defined as single viable CD3+CD4+CD8-CD45RO+ cells. To determine CMV serostatus, a Roche Elecsys assay was used that detects serum IgG against CMV pp150, pp28, p38 and p52. After the samples were thawed, total CD4+ T cells were enriched through positive selection using CD4 magnetic microbeads. The samples came from a different study that was designed specifically to examine the CD4+ T cell memory repertoire. Peripheral blood mononuclear cells were isolated and cryopreserved following standard operating procedures; serum was stored at -80 °C. Staining used CD3-PerCP (BW264/56), CD4-APC (RPA-T4), CD45RO-PE (UCHT1) and CD8-Pacific Orange (3B5) antibodies, with Sytox blue excluding non-viable cells. V and J are truncated by 7 bases and 5 bases respectively, leaving an intervening sequence of 20 bases. The CDR3 starts with the cysteine, ends with the phenylalanine, and has 15 residues. Only CDR3 DNA is held: 45 bases, read in frame from base 1. The germline V gene (reference sequence) supplies CDR1 LNHDA and CDR2 SQIVND.

The paper's findings and limits, for the study overall: The results were read as suggesting that the CMV-associated TCR signature is, for the most part, present in the CD4+ memory repertoire. Of about 180 previously reported CMV-associated TCRbeta sequences, approximately 70 appeared in the CD4+ memory repertoires, each in one to five individuals. On the Belgian cohort, the classifier built on the original framework reached a median bootstrapped AUC of about 0.96, with a 95% CI of 0.76-1.00. Unlike the original study, which covered naive and memory CD4+ and CD8+ populations, the Belgian study sequenced only CD4+CD45RO+ memory cells. CMV serostatus prediction reached a median bootstrapped AUC of approximately 0.96 with the original framework and 0.91 with a US-trained random forest.

This clone is a singleton in its sample. The target of this receptor is not known. Nothing much larger sits one base from this clone, and base qualities are not available. Genomic DNA was extracted from sorted cells with the Quick-DNA Microprep Kit. Amplification of TCRbeta DNA was done with the immunoSEQ hsTCRbeta kit, following the protocol from the manufacturer. TCRbeta libraries were sequenced on an Illumina MiSeq instrument. Regarding the original processing steps: Once out-of-frame sequences had been removed, 2 million to 2.5 million distinct TCRbeta sequences were left, which works out to an average of approximately 63,000 per individual. Two values were used to score each individual: the count of some 150 previously reported CMV-associated TCRbeta sequences and the total count of productive distinct TCRbeta sequences. A beta-binomial model was reimplemented in Python, and scikit-learn random forests with default parameters were trained on data from the US cohort. On the Belgian cohort, classifier performance was reported as the median AUC, along with percentile confidence intervals, across 10,000 bootstrap iterations. This immuneACCESS table, as held by TCRdb, lists in-frame sequences with V and J called but not all clones. Of the missing ones, under half trace to an unresolved V gene in checked studies; the others have no known cause. V, J and clone size reflect that table, while D and trimming were determined from the DNA. Here the sample has fewer than 50,000 clones; about 80% occur a single time. Together, the top ten hold 1% to 1.3% of the sample.

The chain links TRBV19 with TRBJ2-5, with a tentative D gene TRBD2 over 5 matching bases. Source material: memory CD4+ T cells from blood. The receptor comes from an adult in good health and CMV-seronegative. DNA sequence: TGTGCCAGTACCTCTACCCATGGACGGGATGAGACCCAGTACTTC. Its coded protein is CASTSTHGRDETQYF.